This TCR beta chain stems from a study of OX40 agonist ivuxolimab in advanced cancers. Study details: Given to patients was ivuxolimab, an agonistic anti-OX40 (CD134) antibody.

Measured with immunoSEQ multiplex PCR; TCRdb has only the in-frame clones, and not every one. The repertoire includes around 66,000 clones, 75% to 90% of them detected once, and approximately 11% sits in the top ten. The V gene lost 4 bases and the J gene lost 2 bases, with 2 bases spanning the gap. Germline lookup yields CDR1 SGDLS and CDR2 YYNGEE. CDR3 size: 11 residues. Sequences were derived from CD4+ or CD8+ T cells sorted from blood, sampled in a trial of the OX40 agonist ivuxolimab. This clonotype was obtained from an adult with an advanced solid tumor such as melanoma, head and neck, liver or kidney cancer. The chain has TRBV9 and TRBJ2-3; D remains unclear. CDR3 residues: CASSLTDTQYF. The CDR3 DNA is TGTGCCAGCAGCCTCACAGATACGCAGTATTTT.